These 19 T cell receptor beta chains share one sample of origin, sequenced in a study of blood T cell repertoires in COVID-19. Measured with immunoSEQ multiplex PCR; TCRdb has only the in-frame clones, and not every one. The data show 150,000 to 200,000 clones, with approximately 89% seen just once and roughly 2.5% held by the top ten. Specimen: peripheral blood. These receptors were collected from a man aged 35 to 55 with active or convalescent COVID-19.

The chain uses TRBV2 and TRBJ2-5; maybe TRBD1 (6 bases). The CDR3 consists of 13 residues. V dropped 8 bases and J dropped 3 bases, with 13 bases sitting between them. Germline V gene data show CDR1 as SNHLY and CDR2 as FYNNEI. The CDR3 nucleotides are TGTGCCAGCTCCCCGGACAGAGAAGAGACCCAGTACTTC. Its translation: CASSPDREETQYF.

The chain carries TRBV24-1 and TRBJ1-5; no definite D call. The length of the CDR3 is 13 residues. CDR1 is KGHDR and CDR2 is SFDVKD in the germline V gene. Trimming left V 0 bases short and J 6 bases short, with 5 bases between. CDR3: CATSDLRGQPQHF. The CDR3 bases are TGTGCCACCAGTGATTTGCGGGGTCAGCCCCAGCATTTT.

The chain joins TRBV2 to TRBJ1-2, with D hard to call. V was trimmed by 6 bases and J by 3 bases, leaving 14 bases between them. The CDR3 consists of 14 residues. Germline lookup yields CDR1 SNHLY and CDR2 FYNNEI. CDR3 sequence: CASSPTRGDYGYTF. The CDR3 DNA reads as TGTGCCAGCAGCCCTACCCGGGGAGACTATGGCTACACCTTC. Filled out from reference TRBV2 and TRBJ1-2, the complete variable domain reads EPEVTQTPSHQVTQMGQEVILRCVPISNHLYFYWYRQILGQKVEFLVSFYNNEISEKSEIFDDQFSVERPDGSNFTLKIRSTKLEDSAMYFCASSPTRGDYGYTFGSGTRLTVV.

The rearrangement links TRBV9 to TRBJ2-5; a possible D gene is TRBD1 (5 bases). V dropped 2 bases and J dropped 5 bases, with 13 bases sitting between them. Germline CDR1 reads SGDLS; CDR2 reads YYNGEE. This CDR3 is 14 amino acids long. The CDR3 coding sequence is TGTGCCAGCAGCGTCCAAGGGGCGCATGAGACCCAGTACTTC. Translation gives CASSVQGAHETQYF. The full variable domain, with the rest looked up from reference TRBV9 and TRBJ2-5, is DSGVTQTPKHLITATGQRVTLRCSPRSGDLSVYWYQQSLDQGLQFLIQYYNGEERAKGNILERFSAQQFPDLHSELNLSSLELGDSALYFCASSVQGAHETQYFGPGTRLLVL.

The chain uses TRBV27 and TRBJ1-5, with D perhaps matching TRBD1 (6 bases). CDR1 and CDR2 (germline): MNHEY, SMNVEV (reference sequence). The length of the CDR3 is 18 residues. V was pared by 6 bases and J by 6 bases, with 27 bases between. The CDR3 loop is CASSRGGGSTIRGQPQHF. The CDR3 nucleotides are TGTGCCAGCAGCCGGGGCGGGGGCAGTACCATTAGGGGTCAGCCCCAGCATTTT.

The chain couples TRBV6-6 to TRBJ2-1; 8 bases align to TRBD1. J gave up 4 bases and V 5 bases, and 13 bases lay outside the gene matches. CDR1 is MNHNY, CDR2 SVGAGI, per germline (reference sequence). This CDR3 has 17 residues. The CDR3 nucleotides are TGTGCCAGCAGTCGATACACCGGGACAGGAGTTTACAATGAGCAGTTCTTC. It encodes CASSRYTGTGVYNEQFF.

This sequence joins TRBV5-1 and TRBJ2-1, with TRBD2 matching over 9 bases. The J segment lost 6 bases and the V segment lost 0 bases, leaving 4 bases of the junction unmatched. Per germline, CDR1 SGHRS and CDR2 YFSETQ. CDR3 length: 15 amino acids. CDR3 sequence reads: CASSLEGLASNEQFF. In DNA form, the CDR3 reads TGCGCCAGCAGCTTGGAGGGACTAGCTAGCAATGAGCAGTTCTTC.

The chain is built from TRBV14 and TRBJ1-4, with D perhaps matching TRBD1 (6 bases). V was trimmed by 3 bases and J by 4 bases, leaving 15 bases between them. Germline CDR1 and CDR2: SGHDN and FVKESK. The CDR3 covers 16 residues. The DNA of the CDR3 is TGTGCCAGCAGCCAGCTCGGGGGGCGGTTTAATGAAAAACTGTTTTTT. This translates into CASSQLGGRFNEKLFF.

The chain joins TRBV6-2 or TRBV6-3 to TRBJ1-5; 7 nucleotides line up with TRBD1. The CDR3 runs to 15 residues. V lost 5 bases to trimming and J lost 7 bases; unmatched junction nucleotides: 11. CDR1 is MNHEY and CDR2 is SVGEGT in the germline V gene. CDR3 sequence: CASSPDRRKLQPQHF. In DNA form, the CDR3 reads TGTGCCAGCAGTCCGGACAGGAGGAAATTGCAGCCCCAGCATTTT.

This chain joins TRBV29-1 and TRBJ1-4; tentatively, D is TRBD1 (6 bases). Germline loops: CDR1 SQVTM, CDR2 ANQGSEA. V was trimmed by 4 bases and J by 8 bases, leaving 17 bases between them. The CDR3 covers 14 residues. The CDR3 protein is CSVVPGGGREKLFF. Written as DNA, the CDR3 is TGCAGCGTTGTCCCCGGCGGGGGGCGAGAAAAACTGTTTTTT.

The V gene is TRBV7-8, the J gene TRBJ1-4; the match to TRBD1 covers 8 bases. The germline gives CDR1 SGHVS, CDR2 FQNEAQ. The length of the CDR3 is 18 residues. V was clipped by 5 bases and J by 2 bases; unmatched bases: 13. CDR3 bases: TGTGCCAGCAGCCCCCTTAGTGTCCCAGGGGGCACTAATGAAAAACTGTTTTTT. The encoded protein is CASSPLSVPGGTNEKLFF.

The V call is TRBV12-3 or TRBV12-4, the J call TRBJ2-3; 8 bases map to TRBD2. The trim removed 7 bases at V and 9 bases at J, leaving 6 bases unmatched. The CDR3 loop spans 12 amino acids. The CDR3 spells CASMLLAGTQYF. The CDR3 nucleotides are TGTGCCAGCATGCTCCTAGCGGGCACGCAGTATTTT.

The chain recombines TRBV5-1 with TRBJ2-1; 9 positions agree with TRBD1. The CDR3 sequence is 16 residues long. In germline, CDR1 is SGHRS, CDR2 YFSETQ. The junction had 11 bases not matched to a gene; V was cut back by 3 bases and J by 7 bases. The CDR3 DNA reads as TGCGCCAGCAGCTCCCGCTCGGGACAGGGCCCGAATGAGCAGTTCTTC. Encoded protein: CASSSRSGQGPNEQFF.

The chain carries TRBV25-1 and TRBJ1-2, with D unclear. The V gene's germline CDR1 is MGHDK and CDR2 SYGVNS. This CDR3 has 14 residues. The V end was cut by 6 bases, the J end by 6 bases, with 17 bases between. The CDR3 bases are TGTGCCAGCAGACCGACCCACTATTTAGATGGCTACACCTTC. Its protein product is CASRPTHYLDGYTF.

This rearrangement joins TRBV12-2 to TRBJ2-7; TRBD2, the table's D call, lacks a check against the DNA. TRBV12-2 constitutes a pseudogene. This CDR3 is built from 18 residues. For the CDR3, the DNA is TGTGCAAGTCGCTTTCGAACGGGGGGGCGTATTGAATCCTACGAGCAGTACTTC. Amino acid sequence: CASRFRTGGRIESYEQYF.

The chain carries TRBV25-1 and TRBJ1-5, with TRBD1 matching over 7 bases. Germline CDR1 is MGHDK and CDR2 is SYGVNS. J lost 6 bases, V lost 4 bases, and 9 bases had no gene match. The CDR3 sequence is 15 residues long. The CDR3 protein is CASSGDRALGQPQHF. The CDR3 nucleotides read TGTGCCAGCAGTGGAGACAGGGCCTTGGGTCAGCCCCAGCATTTT.

J is TRBJ1-2 and V is TRBV4-1, with D hard to call. There are 14 residues in the CDR3. V lost 0 bases to trimming and J lost 5 bases, with 10 bases between them. Germline CDR1 reads MGHRA; CDR2 reads YSYEKL. In DNA form, the CDR3 reads TGCGCCAGCAGCCAAGAGAGGGCGGGATATGGCTACACCTTC. It codes for CASSQERAGYGYTF.

The chain carries TRBV4-2 and TRBJ1-4, with D tentatively TRBD1 (6 bases). V lost 1 base and J 5 bases, leaving 14 bases between the germline ends. Germline V CDR1 and CDR2: LGHNA, YNFKEQ. CDR3 length: 16 amino acids. Here the CDR3 reads CASSQASGTRNEKLFF. CDR3 bases: TGTGCCAGCAGCCAAGCGTCCGGGACAAGGAATGAAAAACTGTTTTTT.

The V call is TRBV30, the J call TRBJ2-7; 12 bases are a match to TRBD1. The CDR3 has 18 amino acids. Germline CDR1 GTSNPN, CDR2 SVGIG (reference sequence). Trimming removed 1 base from V and 0 bases from J; junction bases left unmatched: 10. The CDR3 region is CAWSGIGTGGHNSYEQYF. The CDR3 DNA reads TGTGCCTGGAGTGGGATCGGGACAGGGGGCCACAACTCCTACGAGCAGTACTTC.